This is a list of T cell receptor beta chains from one sample in a study of CD8+CD57+ T cells in acquired aplastic anemia. One entry per CDR3 protein, called by TCRdb with MiXCR from the reads. This sample has 400,000 to 450,000 distinct CDR3 sequences, with roughly 68% found just once. The sample comprised sorted CD4+, CD8+, or CD8+CD57+ T cells (not recorded which) from PBMCs. These receptors came from a human donor in good health, serving as a control. Each CDR3 is given with its conserved first and last residue. A D gene is named only where the DNA matches it firmly. The size of a clone is reported for some rows only, either as once, few or many, or as a class for expanded clones.

J | V | size | D | DNA | CDR3
TRBJ1-4 | TRBV11-2 | NA | NA | TGTGCCAGCAGCTTGGCGGGTGCACCTAATGAAAAACTGTTTTTT | CASSLAGAPNEKLFF
TRBJ2-2 | TRBV29-1 | NA | NA | TGCAGCGTTGGCCAGCGGCCCGGGGAGCTGTTTTTT | CSVGQRPGELFF
TRBJ1-1 | TRBV5-4 | NA | NA | TGTGCCAGCAGCCGCGACGTGGACACTGAAGCTTTCTTT | CASSRDVDTEAFF
TRBJ1-2 | TRBV30 | many | TRBD1 | TGTGCCTGGAGAACCGACAGGGGCTTGTATGGCTACACCTTC | CAWRTDRGLYGYTF
TRBJ2-1 | TRBV7-8 | once | TRBD2 | TGCGCCAGCAGCGTATCGCGGGGGGGCATCGACGATGAGCAGTTCTTC | CASSVSRGGIDDEQFF
TRBJ1-5 | TRBV5-4 | NA | TRBD1 | TGTGCCAGCAGCATCCCTACAGGGGGATTCAATCAGCCCCAGCATTTT | CASSIPTGGFNQPQHF
TRBJ1-4 | TRBV18 | many | NA | TGTGCCAGCTCGCCGGACGGTGATAATGAAAAACTGTTTTTT | CASSPDGDNEKLFF
TRBJ2-2 | TRBV20-1 | NA | NA | TGCAGTGCTGGGGCTGGTCCAAACGCGAACACCGGGGAGCTGTTTTTT | CSAGAGPNANTGELFF
TRBJ1-3 | TRBV12-3/TRBV12-4 | many | NA | TGTGCCAGCAGTTTAGATCAGGCGGTAGTTGGAAACACCATATATTTT | CASSLDQAVVGNTIYF
TRBJ1-2 | TRBV24-1 | NA | TRBD1 | TGTGCCACCAGTGGTCCGGGACAGGGTTACTATGCTAACACCTTC | CATSGPGQGYYANTF
TRBJ2-4 | TRBV29-1 | NA | NA | TGCAGCGTTACAAGGGACATTCAGTACTTC | CSVTRDIQYF
TRBJ1-2 | TRBV15 | NA | TRBD1 | TGTGCCACCAGCAGACCGGGACAGGGGGCCAATGGCTACACCTTC | CATSRPGQGANGYTF
TRBJ1-6 | TRBV27 | NA | TRBD1 | TGTGCCAGCAGTTTGGACAGGACCTCACCCCTCCACTTT | CASSLDRTSPLHF
TRBJ1-5 | TRBV9 | few | NA | TGTGCCAGCAGCGTAGGAGACGTCAATCAGCCCCAGCATTTT | CASSVGDVNQPQHF
TRBJ1-6 | TRBV5-5 | NA | TRBD1 | TGTGCCAGCAGCGCGGGACAGGGGAAAACCCTCCACTTT | CASSAGQGKTLHF
TRBJ1-4 | TRBV4-3 | many | NA | TGCGCCAGCAGCCAAGGGGGGGGGGATGAAAAACTGTTTTTT | CASSQGGGDEKLFF
TRBJ1-4 | TRBV4-3 | NA | NA | TGCGCCACCTGCAGAGATAGAGGGGAAAAACTGTTTTTT | CATCRDRGEKLFF
TRBJ1-3 | TRBV10-3 | NA | NA | TGTGCCATCAGTAGGAATCTGCAGGGGACGCTATCTGGAAACACCATATATTTT | CAISRNLQGTLSGNTIYF
TRBJ1-1 | TRBV7-8 | NA | NA | TGTGCCAGCAGCGTAACTCACAACGGGACACATATAGCTTTCTTT | CASSVTHNGTHIAFF
TRBJ1-1 | TRBV10-3 | NA | NA | TGTGCCATCAGTGAGTCAGGACAGTTCGGCACTGAAGCTTTCTTT | CAISESGQFGTEAFF
TRBJ1-2 | TRBV5-1 | NA | NA | TGTGCCAGCAGCTTGGCAGGAGCCTACGATGGCTACACCTTC | CASSLAGAYDGYTF
TRBJ2-5 | TRBV12-5 | many | TRBD2 | TGTGCTAGTGGTTTGTCGACTAGCGGTGAAAGGGAGACCCAGTACTTC | CASGLSTSGERETQYF
TRBJ1-4 | TRBV24-1 | many | TRBD1 | TGTGCCACCAGCTCAGGGGGCGCGGATCGTTCTGAAAAACTGTTTTTT | CATSSGGADRSEKLFF
TRBJ2-1 | TRBV5-1 | NA | NA | TGCGCCAGCAGCTTGGACTCAGATATCTACAATGAGCAGTTCTTC | CASSLDSDIYNEQFF
TRBJ2-7 | TRBV12-3/TRBV12-4 | NA | NA | TGTGCCAGCAGCCTGGATTATGACAGCGCCTACGAGGAGTACTTC | CASSLDYDSAYEEYF
TRBJ2-1 | TRBV9 | many | NA | TGTGCCAGCAGCGTAGCTCTGGAGGGGTGGTATGAGCAGTTCTTC | CASSVALEGWYEQFF
TRBJ1-2 | TRBV12-3/TRBV12-4 | many | NA | TGTGCCAGCAGTCAGGTGACAGCCTTCGGCTACACCTTC | CASSQVTAFGYTF
TRBJ2-7 | TRBV7-8 | NA | NA | TGTGCCAGCAGCGTAGGGGCAGGGACCTTGTCCCAGGAGCAGTACTTC | CASSVGAGTLSQEQYF
TRBJ2-5 | TRBV12-3/TRBV12-4 | many | TRBD2 | TGTGCCAGCAGACTAGCGGGGTATATGGAGACCCAGTACTTC | CASRLAGYMETQYF
TRBJ2-7 | TRBV7-2 | NA | NA | TGTGCCAGCAGTCCCGGGGCCGTTCCCGGCGAGCAGTACTTC | CASSPGAVPGEQYF
TRBJ1-2 | TRBV7-2 | NA | NA | TGTGCCAGCAGCGGTCGGGTGGGGGGGGAACAGCCCCAGACCTTC | CASSGRVGGEQPQTF
TRBJ2-5 | TRBV5-1 | once | NA | TGCGCCAGCAGCTTGCCTGGACACCGAGAGACCCAGTACTTC | CASSLPGHRETQYF
TRBJ2-2 | TRBV5-4 | NA | NA | TGTGCGAGCACCCGGGGGCACAGGTTCGGGGAGCTGTTTTTT | CASTRGHRFGELFF
TRBJ2-3 | TRBV9 | many | NA | TGTGCCAGCAGCCCAGGGAATCGGGGCACAGATACGCAGTATTTT | CASSPGNRGTDTQYF
TRBJ1-6 | TRBV6-6 | many | NA | TGTGCCAGCAACCCCGTGGCTCTTTCACCCCTCCACTTT | CASNPVALSPLHF
TRBJ1-5 | TRBV12-3/TRBV12-4 | NA | NA | TGTGCCACCAGTTTGGAGGTAGGGCCCCAGCATTTT | CATSLEVGPQHF
TRBJ1-1 | TRBV19 | many | NA | TGTGCCAGTAGTGTTGGCTCCTTGCTCCCTTGGGGGACTGGGAGCACTGAAGCTTTCTTT | CASSVGSLLPWGTGSTEAFF
TRBJ1-5 | TRBV7-2 | NA | TRBD1 | TGTGCCAGCAGCTCGGGACAGGGTAGAAATCAGCCCCAGCATTTT | CASSSGQGRNQPQHF
TRBJ2-5 | TRBV10-3 | NA | NA | TGTGCCATCAGTGGGCAGGTTGAAGAGACCCAGTACTTC | CAISGQVEETQYF
TRBJ2-1 | TRBV3-1 | many | TRBD1 | TGTGCCAGCAGCCAAGATCCCGGACAGGGTGCTGAGCAGTTCTTC | CASSQDPGQGAEQFF
TRBJ1-2 | TRBV11-2 | NA | NA | TGTGCCAGCAGCCCGATGACTCGCTCAGCCAACTATGGCTACACCTTC | CASSPMTRSANYGYTF
TRBJ2-2 | TRBV14 | NA | NA | TGTGCCAGCAGCCAAGCGAAAACGGGCGGGGAGCTGTTTTTT | CASSQAKTGGELFF